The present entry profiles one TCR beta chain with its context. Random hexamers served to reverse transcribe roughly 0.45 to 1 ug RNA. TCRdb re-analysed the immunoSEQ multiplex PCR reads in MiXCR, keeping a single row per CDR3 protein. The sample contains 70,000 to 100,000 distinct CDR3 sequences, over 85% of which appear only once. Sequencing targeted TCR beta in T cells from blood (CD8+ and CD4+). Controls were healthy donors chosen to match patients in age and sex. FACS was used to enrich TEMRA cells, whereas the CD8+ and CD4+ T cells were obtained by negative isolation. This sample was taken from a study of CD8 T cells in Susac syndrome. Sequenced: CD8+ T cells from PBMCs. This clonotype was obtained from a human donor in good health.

The CDR3 loop is CASSVGQGAETQYF. As DNA, the CDR3 is TGTGCCAGCAGCGTGGGACAGGGTGCGGAGACCCAGTACTTC. This rearrangement joins TRBV9 to TRBJ2-5; 9 bases are a match to TRBD1. Germline V gene data show CDR1 as SGDLS and CDR2 as YYNGEE. V trimming: 2 bases; J trimming: 5 bases; junction bases outside the gene matches: 4. The length of the CDR3 is 14 residues.